The rows below give T cell receptor beta chains drawn from one sample of a study of blood T cell repertoires in COVID-19. The data were produced by immunoSEQ multiplex PCR, yet TCRdb's version contains in-frame clones alone and is incomplete. This table has some 150,000 clones, around nine tenths appearing once. The sample was PBMCs or T cells enriched from blood (not recorded which). The origin of the receptors is a young woman who had recovered from COVID-19. The conserved cysteine and the conserved F or W are not part of the CDR3 here.

j_call: TRBJ1-6
v_call: TRBV15
cdr3_aa: ATSSGGDSRNSPLH

j_call: TRBJ2-4
v_call: TRBV3-1/TRBV3-2
cdr3_aa: ASSQASGLAGGKNIQY

j_call: TRBJ2-1
v_call: TRBV5-5
cdr3_aa: ASTNLLSLREQF

j_call: TRBJ1-2
v_call: TRBV9
cdr3_aa: ASSAGGDGYT

j_call: TRBJ2-5
v_call: TRBV5-8
cdr3_aa: ASSFRTSLETQY

j_call: TRBJ2-1
v_call: TRBV11-2
cdr3_aa: ASSSYRGINNEQF

j_call: TRBJ1-1
v_call: TRBV3-1/TRBV3-2
cdr3_aa: ASSYFTEAF

j_call: TRBJ2-5
v_call: TRBV12-3/TRBV12-4
cdr3_aa: AARLAGEETQY

j_call: TRBJ2-7
v_call: TRBV15
cdr3_aa: ATSRDSEAGEQY

j_call: TRBJ1-4
v_call: TRBV3-1/TRBV3-2
cdr3_aa: ASSQGQAATNEKLF

j_call: TRBJ2-1
v_call: TRBV2
cdr3_aa: ASSALAGVNNEQF

j_call: TRBJ1-4
v_call: TRBV6-5
cdr3_aa: ASSKPGNEKLF

j_call: TRBJ2-3
v_call: TRBV5-3
cdr3_aa: ARSPGGRESGPTADTQY

j_call: TRBJ2-1
v_call: TRBV21-1
cdr3_aa: ASSKPTTYNEQF

j_call: TRBJ2-1
v_call: TRBV15
cdr3_aa: ATSRFREQGLNEQF

j_call: TRBJ2-7
v_call: TRBV19
cdr3_aa: ASRQGRGYEQY

j_call: TRBJ1-1
v_call: TRBV9
cdr3_aa: ASSVDGLVGTEAF

j_call: TRBJ1-5
v_call: TRBV18
cdr3_aa: ASSQAGEGQPQH

j_call: TRBJ2-1
v_call: TRBV28
cdr3_aa: ASNRNNEQF

j_call: TRBJ1-4
v_call: TRBV9
cdr3_aa: ASSGRGTGDEKLF

j_call: TRBJ1-3
v_call: TRBV19
cdr3_aa: ASSNLYSGNTIY

j_call: TRBJ1-1
v_call: TRBV6-6
cdr3_aa: ASKETVSTEAF

j_call: TRBJ1-4
v_call: TRBV28
cdr3_aa: ASSPLTGNEKLF

j_call: TRBJ1-5
v_call: TRBV7-5
cdr3_aa: ATTNTSQGGIGFSNQPQH

j_call: TRBJ2-1
v_call: TRBV18
cdr3_aa: ASSPLAENYNEQF

j_call: TRBJ1-2
v_call: TRBV5-1
cdr3_aa: ATRSWTGDYGYT

j_call: TRBJ1-1
v_call: TRBV29-1
cdr3_aa: SGDVGGTEAF

j_call: TRBJ2-5
v_call: TRBV18
cdr3_aa: ASSPTSGTRLETQY

j_call: TRBJ1-1
v_call: TRBV27
cdr3_aa: GERAGNTEAF

j_call: TRBJ2-1
v_call: TRBV9
cdr3_aa: ASSVALGTSGRGEQF

j_call: TRBJ2-7
v_call: TRBV12-5
cdr3_aa: ASGLVLRGSYEQY

j_call: TRBJ1-6
v_call: TRBV6-5
cdr3_aa: ASSTGWDSPLH

j_call: TRBJ2-2
v_call: TRBV19
cdr3_aa: ASGGMTGMNTGELF

j_call: TRBJ1-2
v_call: TRBV5-1
cdr3_aa: ASSLRTGVGGYT

j_call: TRBJ2-1
v_call: TRBV2
cdr3_aa: ATNPRDTTYNEQF

j_call: TRBJ2-1
v_call: TRBV5-4
cdr3_aa: ASSKGSYNEQF

j_call: TRBJ2-7
v_call: TRBV5-1
cdr3_aa: ASHPSGGSYEQY

j_call: TRBJ2-5
v_call: TRBV18
cdr3_aa: ASSPPPQGETQY

j_call: TRBJ2-5
v_call: TRBV18
cdr3_aa: ASSPFFGAGETQY

j_call: TRBJ2-5
v_call: TRBV21-1
cdr3_aa: ASSNTPRTGDVETQY

j_call: TRBJ1-2
v_call: TRBV12-3/TRBV12-4
cdr3_aa: ASSFRIYGGYT